This T cell receptor beta chain originates from a study of regulatory T cells in long-lasting Graves disease. Whole-study findings and limits: Segments TRBV28, TRBJ1-2 and TRBJ2-5 showed preferential usage in persistent disease.

A few counts support this clonotype. Its specificity is unknown. CDR3 length: 14 amino acids. Looked up from germline, CDR1 is DFQATT and CDR2 is SNEGSKA (reference sequence). V lost 0 bases, J lost 5 bases, and 3 bases stayed unmatched. Building of the TCR beta libraries involved iRepertoire HTBI primers and Arm-PCR of CDR3 regions. Study processing details: Across all samples, about 59 TRBV segments and around 14 TRBJ segments were identified. TCRdb reprocessed the multiplex PCR reads via MiXCR and lists one record per CDR3 protein. TCRdb assigned the V and J calls; the authors' analysis was not used. This table holds approximately 250,000 distinct CDR3 sequences, around 17% found once. Time point meaning: newly diagnosed GD, antithyroid drugs for less than 3 months. RNA isolated from PBMCs was used to make the TCR library. Peripheral blood, around 9.9 milliliters per patient, was collected in EDTA tubes.

V usage is TRBV20-1 and J usage is TRBJ2-2, with 7 positions matching TRBD2. The clonotype comes from a female donor with Graves disease. The sample was peripheral blood mononuclear cells (PBMCs), taken at new diagnosis, from a patient treated with antithyroid drugs. The CDR3 DNA reads as TGCAGTGCTAGAGATTCAGCGGGGACCGGGGAGCTGTTTTTT. This gives the protein CSARDSAGTGELFF.